Listed below are T cell receptor beta chains from one sample, sequenced in a study of T cell changes during pregnancy in multiple sclerosis. The method was immunoSEQ multiplex PCR; TCRdb's version includes in-frame clones alone and lacks a portion of them. The data contain under 75,000 clones, over 85% of them seen just once; the ten biggest clones take up 2.5% to 4%. This material consisted of CD8+ T cells from peripheral blood mononuclear cells, taken in the second trimester of pregnancy. These receptors all stem from a female donor with multiple sclerosis, enrolled in a pregnancy study. The CDR3 runs from the conserved cysteine through the conserved F or W. The D gene is left open where the match is weak.

v_call	j_call	d_call	cdr3_aa
TRBV19	TRBJ1-1	-	CASNTGMNTEAFF
TRBV4-3	TRBJ1-1	-	CASSQERKNTEAFF
TRBV15	TRBJ1-2	TRBD1	CATSRDGTDYGYTF
TRBV4-1	TRBJ1-1	TRBD1	CASSPVGQGVQNTEAFF
TRBV2	TRBJ2-1	-	CASNMGIRTNNEQFF
TRBV4-2	TRBJ2-1	TRBD2	CASSQDFSGSVWYEQFF
TRBV12-5	TRBJ2-1	TRBD2	CASGLLAGGNNEQFF
TRBV4-3	TRBJ2-3	-	CASSQDHGDTQYF
TRBV6-4	TRBJ2-3	TRBD2	CASIPRGSGYTDTQYF
TRBV27	TRBJ1-1	TRBD1	CASSTDINRGHTEAFF
TRBV19	TRBJ1-4	TRBD1	CASSTRDRVTPLNEKLFF
TRBV15	TRBJ1-4	-	CATSRRNTAATNEKLFF
TRBV9	TRBJ1-4	TRBD1	CASSAAGQGTATNEKLFF
TRBV19	TRBJ2-7	-	CASSIGALGEQYF
TRBV23-1	TRBJ2-7	TRBD1	CASSQSRETGDYEQYF
TRBV4-1	TRBJ2-3	TRBD2	CASSQGGVLAGTDTQYF
TRBV27	TRBJ2-7	-	CASSLGGGPSYEQYF
TRBV19	TRBJ1-1	-	CASSLRDIGSRYTEAFF
TRBV13	TRBJ2-3	-	CASSPHRDFYTDTQYF
TRBV7-6	TRBJ2-6	-	CASSPDRLARAGANVLTF
TRBV29-1	TRBJ2-5	TRBD1	CSVETGGLETQYF
TRBV19	TRBJ2-1	-	CASSMLLYNEQFF
TRBV6-1	TRBJ1-2	-	CASGSGYRYGYTF
TRBV28	TRBJ2-1	TRBD2	CASSFPASGRARNEQFF
TRBV29-1	TRBJ2-3	TRBD2	CSVGTSGSSGADTQYF
TRBV6-5	TRBJ2-3	TRBD1	CASNAGTGSTDTQYF
TRBV7-6	TRBJ1-1	-	CASSLGLGDTEAFF
TRBV10-2	TRBJ2-3	TRBD2	CASSAAGGPDPIAQYF
TRBV21-1	TRBJ2-2	-	CASSLRTSGRRRTGELFF
TRBV7-9	TRBJ2-2	TRBD2	CASSLETSGNTGELFF
TRBV27	TRBJ2-1	-	CASSPLGGEQFF
TRBV7-9	TRBJ2-1	-	CASRPLADEQFF